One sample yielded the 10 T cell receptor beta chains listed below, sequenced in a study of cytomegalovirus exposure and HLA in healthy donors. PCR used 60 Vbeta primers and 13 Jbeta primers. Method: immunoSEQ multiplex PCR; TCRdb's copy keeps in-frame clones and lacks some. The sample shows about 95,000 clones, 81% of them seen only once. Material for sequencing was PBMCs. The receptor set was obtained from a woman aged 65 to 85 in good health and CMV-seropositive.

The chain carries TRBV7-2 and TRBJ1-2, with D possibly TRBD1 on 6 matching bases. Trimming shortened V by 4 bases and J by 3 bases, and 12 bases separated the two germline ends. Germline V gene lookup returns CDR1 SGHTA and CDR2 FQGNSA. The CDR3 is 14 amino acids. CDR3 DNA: TGTGCCAGCAGCTCAGGGGTCGGGGACTATGGCTACACCTTC. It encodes CASSSGVGDYGYTF.

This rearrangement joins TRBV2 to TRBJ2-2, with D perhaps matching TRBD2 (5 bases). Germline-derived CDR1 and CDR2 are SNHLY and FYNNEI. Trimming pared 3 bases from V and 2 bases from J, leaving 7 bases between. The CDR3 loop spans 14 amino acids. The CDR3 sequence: CASSDAGNTGELFF. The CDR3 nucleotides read TGTGCCAGCAGTGATGCGGGTAACACCGGGGAGCTGTTTTTT.

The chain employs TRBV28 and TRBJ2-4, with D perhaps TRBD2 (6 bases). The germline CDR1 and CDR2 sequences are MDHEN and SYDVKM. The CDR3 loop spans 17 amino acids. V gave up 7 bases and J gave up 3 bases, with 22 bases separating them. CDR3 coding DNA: TGTGCCAGCATCCTAAGGGACTCCCACGAAAACAAAAACATTCAGTACTTC. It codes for CASILRDSHENKNIQYF.

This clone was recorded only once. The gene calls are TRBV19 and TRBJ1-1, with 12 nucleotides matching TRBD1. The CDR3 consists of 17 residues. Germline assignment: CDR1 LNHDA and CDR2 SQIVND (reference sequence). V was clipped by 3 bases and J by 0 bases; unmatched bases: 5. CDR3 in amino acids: CASSIWGTGGVNTEAFF. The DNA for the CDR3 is TGTGCCAGTAGTATTTGGGGGACAGGGGGCGTGAACACTGAAGCTTTCTTT.

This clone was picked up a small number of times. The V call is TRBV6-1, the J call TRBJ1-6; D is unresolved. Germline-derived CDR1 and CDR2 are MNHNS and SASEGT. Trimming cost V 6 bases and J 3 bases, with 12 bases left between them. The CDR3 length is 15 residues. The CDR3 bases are TGTGCCAGCAGCCCGGACGGACTCTATAATTCACCCCTCCACTTT. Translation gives CASSPDGLYNSPLHF.

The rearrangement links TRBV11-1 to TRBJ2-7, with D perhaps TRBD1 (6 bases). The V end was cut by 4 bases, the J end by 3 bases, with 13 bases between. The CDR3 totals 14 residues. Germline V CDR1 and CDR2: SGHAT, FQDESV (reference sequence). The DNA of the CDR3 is TGTGCCAGCAGCTCAACGGACAGACACTACGAGCAGTACTTC. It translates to CASSSTDRHYEQYF. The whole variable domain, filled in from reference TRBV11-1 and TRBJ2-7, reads EAEVAQSPRYKITEKSQAVAFWCDPISGHATLYWYRQILGQGPELLVQFQDESVVDDSQLPKDRFSAERLKGVDSTLKIQPAELGDSAMYLCASSSTDRHYEQYFGPGTRLTVT.

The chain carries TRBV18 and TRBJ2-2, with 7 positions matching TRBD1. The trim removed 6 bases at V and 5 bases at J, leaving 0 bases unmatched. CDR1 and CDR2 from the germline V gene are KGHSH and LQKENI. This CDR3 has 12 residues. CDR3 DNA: TGTGCCAGCTCCAGGGGGACCGGGGAGCTGTTTTTT. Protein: CASSRGTGELFF.

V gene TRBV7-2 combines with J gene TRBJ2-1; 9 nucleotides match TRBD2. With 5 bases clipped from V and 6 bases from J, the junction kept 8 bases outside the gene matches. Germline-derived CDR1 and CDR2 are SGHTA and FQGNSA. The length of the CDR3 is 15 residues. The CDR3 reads CASSNQLAGGNEQFF. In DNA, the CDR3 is TGTGCCAGCAGCAATCAACTAGCGGGTGGCAATGAGCAGTTCTTC.

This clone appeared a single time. CDR3 in amino acids: CSGIGTAHGGYTF. The CDR3 bases are TGCAGCGGTATCGGGACAGCCCACGGCGGCTACACCTTC. The chain combines TRBV29-1 with TRBJ1-2, with TRBD1 matching over 7 bases. The CDR3 runs 13 residues. Unmatched junction bases numbered 13, after V lost 7 bases and J lost 8 bases. Germline lookup yields CDR1 SQVTM and CDR2 ANQGSEA.

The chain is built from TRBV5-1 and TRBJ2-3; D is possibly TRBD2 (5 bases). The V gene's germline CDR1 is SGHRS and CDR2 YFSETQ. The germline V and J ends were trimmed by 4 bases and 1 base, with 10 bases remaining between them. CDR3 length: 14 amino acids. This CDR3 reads CASSEGAGTDTQYF. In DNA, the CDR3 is TGCGCCAGCAGCGAGGGAGCGGGCACAGATACGCAGTATTTT. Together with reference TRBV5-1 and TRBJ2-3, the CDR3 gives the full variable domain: KAGVTQTPRYLIKTRGQQVTLSCSPISGHRSVSWYQQTPGQGLQFLFEYFSETQRNKGNFPGRFSGRQFSNSRSEMNVSTLELGDSALYLCASSEGAGTDTQYFGPGTRLTVL.